These 25 T cell receptor beta chains came from one sample sequenced in a study of blood T cells in healthy people across ages (dated by TCRdb to about 2015). Libraries were prepared through 5' RACE. For sequencing, an Illumina HiSeq 2500 was employed. A second PCR of roughly 7 to 11 cycles was performed with a sample-barcoded 5' primer and a J-beta primer mix. Using fastp trimming at Q25 and MiXCR clonotype assembly, TCRdb reanalyzed the public sequencing data and kept in-frame beta chains. Each record represents a unique CDR3 protein, reported with the most common genes and DNA among its rows. The sample has 1.5 million or so distinct CDR3 sequences on record, about 40% of them singletons. Clones ranked in the top ten supply 7% to 9.5% of the sample. The source material was blood. The receptors were gathered from a young woman in good health.

This clonotype appeared a few times. The rearrangement joins TRBV6-6 to TRBJ2-1; D might be TRBD1 or TRBD2, each matching 5 bases. CDR3 size: 13 residues. Germline-derived CDR1 and CDR2 are MNHNY and SVGAGI (reference sequence). V was cut by 2 bases and J by 3 bases, with 5 bases left in between. Here the CDR3 DNA reads TGTGCCAGCAGTTACGGGGGCTACAATGAGCAGTTCTTC. Protein sequence: CASSYGGYNEQFF.

The chain employs TRBV27 and TRBJ2-3; D gene unclear. This CDR3 spans 14 amino acids. Trimming took off 4 bases at V and 0 bases at J, with 8 bases between the two ends. Germline values: CDR1 MNHEY, CDR2 SMNVEV (reference sequence). In nucleotides, the CDR3 is TGTGCCAGCAGTTATGGGATTAGCACAGATACGCAGTATTTT. It yields the protein CASSYGISTDTQYF.

This clonotype was counted only a few times. This chain uses TRBV7-8 with TRBJ1-1; D not resolved. The CDR3 spans 13 residues. In germline, CDR1 is SGHVS, CDR2 FQNEAQ. V was pared by 5 bases and J by 8 bases, with 15 bases between. CDR3: CASSPVGLHEAFF. In DNA, the CDR3 is TGTGCCAGCAGCCCAGTGGGGTTACACGAAGCTTTCTTT.

This clonotype occurred a few times. The chain is built from TRBV27 and TRBJ2-6, with 9 positions matching TRBD1. J gave up 0 bases and V 2 bases, and 5 bases lay outside the gene matches. CDR3 length: 18 amino acids. The germline gives CDR1 MNHEY, CDR2 SMNVEV (reference sequence). CDR3 sequence: CASSLMGQGYSGANVLTF. The CDR3 nucleotides read TGTGCCAGCAGTTTAATGGGACAGGGCTACTCTGGGGCCAACGTCCTGACTTTC. The full variable domain, in which reference TRBV27 and TRBJ2-6 provide the parts outside the CDR3, is EAQVTQNPRYLITVTGKKLTVTCSQNMNHEYMSWYRQDPGLGLRQIYYSMNVEVTDKGDVPEGYKVSRKEKRNFPLILESPSPNQTSLYFCASSLMGQGYSGANVLTFGAGSRLTVL.

This clonotype turned up a few times. The chain uses TRBV6-5 and TRBJ2-3; D is undetermined. The V end was cut by 0 bases, the J end by 2 bases, with 9 bases between. CDR1 MNHEY and CDR2 SVGAGI come from the germline V gene. The CDR3 sequence is 15 residues long. This chain's CDR3 is CASSYSGILTDTQYF. In nucleotides, the CDR3 is TGTGCCAGCAGTTACTCGGGAATTCTCACAGATACGCAGTATTTT.

This clonotype was seen a handful of times. The chain employs TRBV20-1 and TRBJ2-7; D remains ambiguous. Germline V CDR1 and CDR2: DFQATT, SNEGSKA (reference sequence). This CDR3 has 15 amino acids. Trimming left V 3 bases short and J 3 bases short, with 18 bases between. The CDR3 DNA follows: TGCAGTGCTAGGGACGTTACGCACCGCTACTACGAGCAGTACTTC. Its translation: CSARDVTHRYYEQYF.

This clonotype was recorded a few times. The rearrangement links TRBV7-2 to TRBJ1-1; D perhaps matches TRBD1 (5 bases). The CDR3 runs 14 residues. Germline loops: CDR1 SGHTA, CDR2 FQGNSA. V lost 1 base and J 4 bases, leaving 10 bases between the germline ends. CDR3 sequence (DNA): TGTGCCAGCAGCTTAGAAAGGGGAAGCACTGAAGCTTTCTTT. This translates into CASSLERGSTEAFF. Variable domain in full (rest from reference TRBV7-2 and TRBJ1-1): GAGVSQSPSNKVTEKGKDVELRCDPISGHTALYWYRQSLGQGLEFLIYFQGNSAPDKSGLPSDRFSAERTGGSVSTLTIQRTQQEDSAVYLCASSLERGSTEAFFGQGTRLTVV.

This clonotype was detected ten times or more. The J gene is TRBJ2-7, the V gene TRBV20-1, with 14 bases fitting TRBD2. This CDR3 spans 15 amino acids. With V trimmed by 7 bases and J by 7 bases, 12 bases remained unmatched. Germline CDR1 is DFQATT and CDR2 is SNEGSKA (reference sequence). CDR3: CSGMRLAGGIGEQYF. DNA for the CDR3: TGCAGTGGGATGAGACTAGCGGGGGGGATTGGAGAGCAGTACTTC.

This clonotype was observed a few times. This chain links TRBV12-3 or TRBV12-4 with TRBJ2-1, with TRBD2 matching 9 bases. Unmatched junction bases numbered 16, after V lost 3 bases and J lost 7 bases. The CDR3 has 18 amino acids. In DNA form, the CDR3 reads TGTGCCAGCAGTTTCCAGGGGCGCGAGCGGGAGGTATTAAATGAGCAGTTCTTC. Amino acid sequence: CASSFQGREREVLNEQFF.

The genes are TRBV10-3 and TRBJ1-1; D not certain. The V and J ends lost 6 bases and 10 bases respectively, with 24 bases between them. The CDR3 sequence is 15 residues long. From germline, CDR1 is ENHRY and CDR2 SYGVKD. The CDR3 bases are TGTGCCATCAGAGAAATTCCCGGGCCACGGGTTGGAGCTTTCTTT. Its protein is CAIREIPGPRVGAFF.

The gene calls are TRBV6-5 and TRBJ2-5, with D unclear. Trimming took 6 bases from V and 5 from J, leaving 16 bases between them. This CDR3 contains 14 residues. Germline-derived CDR1 and CDR2 are MNHEY and SVGAGI. CDR3 region: CASSYAKVWETQYF. The CDR3 DNA is TGTGCCAGCAGCTACGCCAAGGTGTGGGAGACCCAGTACTTC.

The CDR3 DNA is TGTGCCAGCAGTGAAGAACGGGGGACCTACGAGCAGTACTTC. It is translated as CASSEERGTYEQYF. The genes are TRBV2 and TRBJ2-4, with D perhaps TRBD2 (6 bases). The DNA end is more similar to TRBJ2-7, so the J call may be wrong. The CDR3 consists of 14 residues. Looked up from germline, CDR1 is SNHLY and CDR2 is FYNNEI.

The chain joins TRBV4-1 to TRBJ2-7, with D perhaps assigned TRBD1 or TRBD2 (5 bases each). The CDR3 has 16 residues. Trimming stripped 0 bases from V and 1 base from J, with 13 bases between. The V gene's germline CDR1 is MGHRA and CDR2 YSYEKL. The CDR3 protein is CASSQDRGPRSYEQYF. The DNA of the CDR3 is TGCGCCAGCAGCCAAGACCGGGGCCCGAGGTCCTACGAGCAGTACTTC.

This clonotype appeared once. The V call is TRBV20-1, the J call TRBJ1-5, with 7 bases matching TRBD1. The V segment lost 1 base and the J segment 6 bases; nucleotides outside the gene matches: 9. The CDR3 is 15 amino acids. Germline V lookup: CDR1 DFQATT, CDR2 SNEGSKA (reference sequence). For the CDR3, the DNA is TGCAGTGCTAGAGCAGGGACAGATGCGGGTCAGCCCCAGCATTTT. Residues: CSARAGTDAGQPQHF.

The chain is built from TRBV28 and TRBJ2-3, with 9 bases aligning to TRBD2. CDR3 length: 15 amino acids. The V and J ends lost 2 bases and 6 bases, in that order; junction bases with no gene match: 6. The germline V gene has CDR1 MDHEN and CDR2 SYDVKM. The CDR3 nucleotides are TGTGCCAGCAGTTTAGGGGCGGGGGGGCAGGATACGCAGTATTTT. It translates to CASSLGAGGQDTQYF.

This clonotype was counted between two and nine times. The chain recombines TRBV20-1 with TRBJ2-3; 7 positions match TRBD1. The germline V gene has CDR1 DFQATT and CDR2 SNEGSKA (reference sequence). Trimming removed 5 bases from V and 2 bases from J; junction bases left unmatched: 10. The CDR3 contains 15 residues. CDR3 coding DNA: TGCAGTGCTCCTTACAGGGGTCAACACACAGATACGCAGTATTTT. It is translated as CSAPYRGQHTDTQYF.

This clonotype was counted only a few times. The CDR3 DNA follows: TGCAGTGCTAGCGGACTAGGGGGCGAGCAGTACTTC. Its protein product is CSASGLGGEQYF. This chain joins TRBV20-1 and TRBJ2-7; TRBD2 might be the D (7 bases). V gave up 3 bases and J gave up 6 bases, with 12 bases separating them. Germline V gene lookup returns CDR1 DFQATT and CDR2 SNEGSKA (reference sequence). The length of the CDR3 is 12 residues.

Many counts were recorded for this clonotype. J is TRBJ2-1 and V is TRBV29-1, with TRBD2 matching 9 bases. The CDR3 runs to 14 residues. J was trimmed by 0 bases and V by 8 bases; bases with no gene match: 5. Germline V gene data show CDR1 as SQVTM and CDR2 as ANQGSEA. In DNA form, the CDR3 reads TGCAGCTTAAAGACTAGCGGCTCCTACAATGAGCAGTTCTTC. Amino acids: CSLKTSGSYNEQFF.

The chain joins TRBV19 to TRBJ2-7, with 7 bases matching TRBD1. The CDR3 sequence is 13 residues long. Germline CDR1 reads LNHDA; CDR2 reads SQIVND (reference sequence). The V gene end was trimmed by 6 bases and the J gene end by 5 bases; junction bases not matched to a gene: 7. CDR3 amino acids: CASRTGWLDEQYF. The CDR3, as DNA: TGTGCCAGTAGGACAGGGTGGTTGGACGAGCAGTACTTC. Using reference TRBV19 and TRBJ2-7 for the parts outside the CDR3, the full variable domain is DGGITQSPKYLFRKEGQNVTLSCEQNLNHDAMYWYRQDPGQGLRLIYYSQIVNDFQKGDIAEGYSVSREKKESFPLTVTSAQKNPTAFYLCASRTGWLDEQYFGPGTRLTVT.

The V gene is TRBV7-2, the J gene TRBJ2-3; no firm D call. This CDR3 contains 14 residues. Germline CDR1 and CDR2: SGHTA and FQGNSA. The V end was cut by 10 bases, the J end by 1 base, with 15 bases between. The CDR3 spells CATKLTRGTDTQYF. The CDR3, as DNA: TGTGCCACCAAACTTACCCGGGGCACAGATACGCAGTATTTT. Full variable domain (remainder filled in from reference TRBV7-2 and TRBJ2-3): GAGVSQSPSNKVTEKGKDVELRCDPISGHTALYWYRQSLGQGLEFLIYFQGNSAPDKSGLPSDRFSAERTGGSVSTLTIQRTQQEDSAVYLCATKLTRGTDTQYFGPGTRLTVL.

This chain connects TRBV2 to TRBJ2-1; TRBD1 matches 9 bases. This CDR3 has 17 residues. Losses at the gene ends were 7 bases for V and 7 bases for J; bases not matched to a gene: 17. Germline CDR1 SNHLY, CDR2 FYNNEI. CDR3 sequence reads: CASKETGGIPNSNEQFF. The CDR3 region has the DNA TGTGCCAGCAAGGAAACAGGGGGCATTCCCAATTCAAATGAGCAGTTCTTC.

The CDR3 region is CASSPSAGREQPQHF. As DNA, the CDR3 is TGTGCCAGCAGCCCTTCTGCGGGGAGGGAACAGCCCCAGCATTTT. This chain uses TRBV7-9 with TRBJ1-5, with D unresolved. This CDR3 has 15 amino acids. Germline V CDR1 and CDR2: SEHNR, FQNEAQ (reference sequence). The V and J ends lost 5 bases and 7 bases respectively, with 18 bases between them.

The CDR3 region is CASERQVGSSGANVLTF. The CDR3 DNA reads TGTGCCTCGGAGCGCCAGGTGGGGTCGTCTGGGGCCAACGTCCTGACTTTC. The chain has TRBV30 and TRBJ2-6; unclear D gene. CDR1 is GTSNPN and CDR2 is SVGIG in the germline V gene (reference sequence). The CDR3 sequence is 17 residues long. V lost 7 bases, J lost 1 base, and 20 bases lay in between.

This clonotype was seen a handful of times. J is TRBJ2-3 and V is TRBV3-1; 7 bases are shared with TRBD2. The CDR3 has 15 amino acids. CDR1 and CDR2 (germline): LGHDT, YNNKEL (reference sequence). V dropped 1 base and J dropped 6; count of bases not matched to a gene: 7. The CDR3 DNA reads as TGTGCCAGCAGCCAAGGGTACGGGGGGAAGGATACGCAGTATTTT. Its protein is CASSQGYGGKDTQYF.

This clonotype was seen a few times. The J gene is TRBJ2-3, the V gene TRBV7-3; 9 bases align to TRBD2. V lost 6 bases to trimming and J lost 4 bases; unmatched junction nucleotides: 5. The CDR3 totals 14 residues. Germline V gene lookup returns CDR1 SGHTA and CDR2 FQGTGA. The DNA of the CDR3 is TGTGCCAGCAGACTCTCTAGCGGGGCAGATACGCAGTATTTT. Amino acids: CASRLSSGADTQYF.